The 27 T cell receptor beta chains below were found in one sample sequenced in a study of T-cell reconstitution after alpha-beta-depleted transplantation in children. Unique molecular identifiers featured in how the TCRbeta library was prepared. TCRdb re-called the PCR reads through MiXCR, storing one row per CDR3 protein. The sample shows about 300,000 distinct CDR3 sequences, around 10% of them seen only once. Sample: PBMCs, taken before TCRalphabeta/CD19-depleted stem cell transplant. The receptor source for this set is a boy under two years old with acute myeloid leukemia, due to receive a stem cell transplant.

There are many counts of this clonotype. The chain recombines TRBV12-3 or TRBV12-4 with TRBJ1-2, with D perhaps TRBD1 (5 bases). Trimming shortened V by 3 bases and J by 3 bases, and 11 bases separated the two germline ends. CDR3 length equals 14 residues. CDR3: CASSLPGRHYGYTF. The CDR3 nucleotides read TGTGCCAGCAGTTTGCCGGGACGCCACTATGGCTACACCTTC.

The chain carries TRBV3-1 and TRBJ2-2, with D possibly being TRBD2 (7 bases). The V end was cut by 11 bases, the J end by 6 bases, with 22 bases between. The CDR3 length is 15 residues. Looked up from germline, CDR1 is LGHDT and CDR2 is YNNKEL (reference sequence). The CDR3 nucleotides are TGTGCCTGCTCCCAAGTGGCGGGGGCTCCCGGGGAGCTGTTTTTT. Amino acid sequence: CACSQVAGAPGELFF.

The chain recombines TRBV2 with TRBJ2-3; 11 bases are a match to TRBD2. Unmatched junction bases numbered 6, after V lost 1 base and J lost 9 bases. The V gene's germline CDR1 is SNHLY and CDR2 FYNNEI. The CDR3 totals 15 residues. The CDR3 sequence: CASSEGLAGGLTQYF. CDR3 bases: TGTGCCAGCAGTGAAGGCTTAGCGGGGGGGCTGACGCAGTATTTT.

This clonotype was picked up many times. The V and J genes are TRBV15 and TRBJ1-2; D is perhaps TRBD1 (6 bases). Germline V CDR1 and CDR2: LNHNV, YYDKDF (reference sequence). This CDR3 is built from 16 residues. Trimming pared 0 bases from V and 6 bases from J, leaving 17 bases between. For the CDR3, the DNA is TGTGCCACCAGCAGAGAAGGAGGACAGCCCTTAAATGGCTACACCTTC. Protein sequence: CATSREGGQPLNGYTF.

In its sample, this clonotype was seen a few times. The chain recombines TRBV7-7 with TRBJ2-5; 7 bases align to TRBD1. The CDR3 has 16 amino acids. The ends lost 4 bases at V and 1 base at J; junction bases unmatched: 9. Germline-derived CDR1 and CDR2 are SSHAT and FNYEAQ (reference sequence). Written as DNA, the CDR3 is TGTGCCAGCAGCTCCTCCGGGACAGTCGTCCAAGAGACCCAGTACTTC. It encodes CASSSSGTVVQETQYF.

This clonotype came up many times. CDR3 sequence: CASSLLAGASTDTQYF. CDR3 nucleotide sequence: TGTGCCAGCAGCCTTCTTGCGGGGGCTAGCACAGATACGCAGTATTTT. This rearrangement joins TRBV7-8 to TRBJ2-3; possibly TRBD2 for D (7 bases). Trimming stripped 5 bases from V and 0 bases from J, with 15 bases between. This CDR3 region has 16 residues. Per the germline V gene, CDR1 is SGHVS and CDR2 is FQNEAQ.

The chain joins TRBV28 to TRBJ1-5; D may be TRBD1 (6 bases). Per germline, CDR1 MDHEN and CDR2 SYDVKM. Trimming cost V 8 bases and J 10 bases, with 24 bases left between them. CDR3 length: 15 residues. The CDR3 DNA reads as TGTGCCAGCCGTACTGAGGCGGCGGGGGGCAATCCCCAGCATTTT. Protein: CASRTEAAGGNPQHF.

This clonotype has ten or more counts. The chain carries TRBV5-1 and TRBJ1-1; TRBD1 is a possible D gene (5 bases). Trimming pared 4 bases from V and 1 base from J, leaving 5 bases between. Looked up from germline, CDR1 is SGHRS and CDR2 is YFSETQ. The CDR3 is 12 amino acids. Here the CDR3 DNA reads TGCGCCAGCAGCGGACAGAACACTGAAGCTTTCTTT. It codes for CASSGQNTEAFF.

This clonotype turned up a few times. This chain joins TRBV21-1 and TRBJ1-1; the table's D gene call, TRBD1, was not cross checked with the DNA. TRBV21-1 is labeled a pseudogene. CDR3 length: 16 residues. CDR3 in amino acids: CASSSQGTGMNTEAFF. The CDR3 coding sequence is TGTGCCAGCAGCTCGCAAGGGACAGGGATGAACACTGAAGCTTTCTTT.

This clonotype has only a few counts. CDR3 in amino acids: CASSLEGGAFF. In DNA, the CDR3 is TGTGCCAGCAGCTTAGAGGGGGGAGCTTTCTTT. The J gene is TRBJ1-1, the V gene TRBV7-6; weak D call: TRBD1 (6 bases). The CDR3 has 11 amino acids. V shed 1 base and J shed 10 bases, with 7 bases lying between them. Germline V gives CDR1 SGHVS, CDR2 FNYEAQ.

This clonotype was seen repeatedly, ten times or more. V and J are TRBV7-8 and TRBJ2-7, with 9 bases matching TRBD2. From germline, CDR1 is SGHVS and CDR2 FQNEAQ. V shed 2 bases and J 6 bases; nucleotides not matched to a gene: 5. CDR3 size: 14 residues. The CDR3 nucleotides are TGTGCCAGCAGCTTACCCGCTAGCGGGGTCGAGCAGTACTTC. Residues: CASSLPASGVEQYF.

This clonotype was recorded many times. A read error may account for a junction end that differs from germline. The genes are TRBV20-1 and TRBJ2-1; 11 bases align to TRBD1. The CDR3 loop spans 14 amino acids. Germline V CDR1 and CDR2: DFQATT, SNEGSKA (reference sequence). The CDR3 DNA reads TGCAGTGCGAGAGCGGACAGGGGGCTCAATGAGCAGTTCTTC. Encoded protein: CSARADRGLNEQFF.

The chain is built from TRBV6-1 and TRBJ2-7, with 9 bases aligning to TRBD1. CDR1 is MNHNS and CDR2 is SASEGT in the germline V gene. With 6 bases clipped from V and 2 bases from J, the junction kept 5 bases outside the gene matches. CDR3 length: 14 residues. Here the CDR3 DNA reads TGTGCCAGCAGCCGGGACAGGGAGACCTACGAGCAGTACTTC. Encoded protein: CASSRDRETYEQYF.

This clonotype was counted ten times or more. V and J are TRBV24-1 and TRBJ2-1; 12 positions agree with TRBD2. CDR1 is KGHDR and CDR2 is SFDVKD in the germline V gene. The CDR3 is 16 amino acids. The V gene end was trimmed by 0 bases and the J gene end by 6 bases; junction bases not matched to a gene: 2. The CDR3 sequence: CATSDLRTSGTNEQFF. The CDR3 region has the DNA TGTGCCACCAGTGATTTGAGGACTAGCGGGACCAATGAGCAGTTCTTC.

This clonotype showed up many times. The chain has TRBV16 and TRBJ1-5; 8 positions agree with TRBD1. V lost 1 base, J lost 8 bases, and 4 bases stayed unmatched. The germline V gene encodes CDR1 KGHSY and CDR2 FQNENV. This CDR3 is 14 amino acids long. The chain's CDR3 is CASSQYRGGKPQHF. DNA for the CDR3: TGTGCCAGCAGCCAATACAGGGGGGGAAAGCCCCAGCATTTT.

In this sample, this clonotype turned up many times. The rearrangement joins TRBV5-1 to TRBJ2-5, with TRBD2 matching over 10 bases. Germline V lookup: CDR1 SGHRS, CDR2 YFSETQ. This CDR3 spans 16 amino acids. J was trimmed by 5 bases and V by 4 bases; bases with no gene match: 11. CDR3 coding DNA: TGCGCCAGCAGCCCGCAGACTAGCGGGTGGGGGGAGACCCAGTACTTC. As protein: CASSPQTSGWGETQYF.

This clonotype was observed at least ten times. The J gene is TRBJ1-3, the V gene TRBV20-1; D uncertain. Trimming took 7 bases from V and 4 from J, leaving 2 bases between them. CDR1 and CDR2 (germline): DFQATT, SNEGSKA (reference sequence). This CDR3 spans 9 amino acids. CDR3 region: CSGGNTIYF. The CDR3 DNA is TGCAGTGGAGGAAACACCATATATTTT.

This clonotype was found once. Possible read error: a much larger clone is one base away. CDR3 sequence: CASSPGTVQPQHF. DNA of the CDR3: TGTGCCAGCAGTCCAGGGACCGTACAGCCCCAGCATTTT. V usage is TRBV6-1 and J usage is TRBJ1-5, with D possibly TRBD1 on 5 matching bases. Trimming pared 5 bases from V and 7 bases from J, leaving 12 bases between. The germline V gene has CDR1 MNHNS and CDR2 SASEGT. This CDR3 comprises 13 residues.

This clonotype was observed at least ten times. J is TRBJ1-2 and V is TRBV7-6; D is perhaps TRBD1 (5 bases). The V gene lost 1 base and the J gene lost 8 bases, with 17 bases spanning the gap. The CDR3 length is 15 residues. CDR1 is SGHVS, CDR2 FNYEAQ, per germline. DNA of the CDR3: TGTGCCAGCAGCTTAGACGGATATGGGGGGAACGGCTACACCTTC. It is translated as CASSLDGYGGNGYTF.

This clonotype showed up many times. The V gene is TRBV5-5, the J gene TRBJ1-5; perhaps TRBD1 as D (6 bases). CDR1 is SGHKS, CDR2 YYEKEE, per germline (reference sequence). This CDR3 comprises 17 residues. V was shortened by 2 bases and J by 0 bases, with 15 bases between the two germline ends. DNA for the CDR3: TGTGCCAGCAGCTTCTTGGGGGACATCAATAGCAATCAGCCCCAGCATTTT. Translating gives CASSFLGDINSNQPQHF.

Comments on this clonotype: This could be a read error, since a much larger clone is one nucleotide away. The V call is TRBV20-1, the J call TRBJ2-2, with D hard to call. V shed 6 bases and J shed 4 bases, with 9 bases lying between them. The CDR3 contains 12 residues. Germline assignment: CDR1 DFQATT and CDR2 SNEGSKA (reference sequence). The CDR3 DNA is TGCAGTGCGGAGTCCCGCACCGGGGAGCTGTTTTTT. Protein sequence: CSAESRTGELFF.

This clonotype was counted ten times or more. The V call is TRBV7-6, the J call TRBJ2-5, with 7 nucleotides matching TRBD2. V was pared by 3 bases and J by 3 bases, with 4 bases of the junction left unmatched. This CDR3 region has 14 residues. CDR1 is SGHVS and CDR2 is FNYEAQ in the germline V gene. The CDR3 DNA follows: TGTGCCAGCAGCTTTTCCGCGGGGGAAGAGACCCAGTACTTC. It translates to CASSFSAGEETQYF.

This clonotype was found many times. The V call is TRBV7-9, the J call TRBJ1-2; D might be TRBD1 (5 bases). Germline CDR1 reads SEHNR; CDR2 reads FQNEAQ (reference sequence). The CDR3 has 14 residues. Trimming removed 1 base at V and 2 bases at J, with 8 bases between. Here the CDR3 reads CASSLGTSNYGYTF. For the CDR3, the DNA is TGTGCCAGCAGCTTAGGGACATCAAACTATGGCTACACCTTC.

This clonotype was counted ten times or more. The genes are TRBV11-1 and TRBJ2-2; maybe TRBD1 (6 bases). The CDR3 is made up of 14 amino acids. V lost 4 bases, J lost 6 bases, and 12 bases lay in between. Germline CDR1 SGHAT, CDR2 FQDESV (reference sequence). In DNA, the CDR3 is TGTGCCAGCAGCTGGGCACAGGGCGCCGGGGAGCTGTTTTTT. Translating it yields CASSWAQGAGELFF.

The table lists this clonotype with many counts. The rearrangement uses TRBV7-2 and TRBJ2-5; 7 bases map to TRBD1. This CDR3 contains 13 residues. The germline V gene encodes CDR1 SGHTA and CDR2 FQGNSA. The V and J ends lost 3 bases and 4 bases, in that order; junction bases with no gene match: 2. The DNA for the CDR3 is TGTGCCAGCAGCTTTAACAGGGGAGAGACCCAGTACTTC. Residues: CASSFNRGETQYF.

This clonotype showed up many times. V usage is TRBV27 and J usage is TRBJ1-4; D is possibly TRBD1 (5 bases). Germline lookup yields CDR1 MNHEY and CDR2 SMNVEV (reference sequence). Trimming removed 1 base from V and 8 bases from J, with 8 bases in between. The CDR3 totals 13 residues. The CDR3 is CASSLWTKEKLFF. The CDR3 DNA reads TGTGCCAGCAGTTTATGGACAAAGGAAAAACTGTTTTTT.

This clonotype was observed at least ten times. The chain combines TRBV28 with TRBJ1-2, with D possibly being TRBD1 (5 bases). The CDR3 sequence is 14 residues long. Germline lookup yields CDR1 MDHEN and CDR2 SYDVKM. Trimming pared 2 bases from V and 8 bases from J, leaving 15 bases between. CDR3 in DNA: TGTGCCAGCAGTTTACCCGGGACGCATGCCGGCTACACCTTC. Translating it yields CASSLPGTHAGYTF.